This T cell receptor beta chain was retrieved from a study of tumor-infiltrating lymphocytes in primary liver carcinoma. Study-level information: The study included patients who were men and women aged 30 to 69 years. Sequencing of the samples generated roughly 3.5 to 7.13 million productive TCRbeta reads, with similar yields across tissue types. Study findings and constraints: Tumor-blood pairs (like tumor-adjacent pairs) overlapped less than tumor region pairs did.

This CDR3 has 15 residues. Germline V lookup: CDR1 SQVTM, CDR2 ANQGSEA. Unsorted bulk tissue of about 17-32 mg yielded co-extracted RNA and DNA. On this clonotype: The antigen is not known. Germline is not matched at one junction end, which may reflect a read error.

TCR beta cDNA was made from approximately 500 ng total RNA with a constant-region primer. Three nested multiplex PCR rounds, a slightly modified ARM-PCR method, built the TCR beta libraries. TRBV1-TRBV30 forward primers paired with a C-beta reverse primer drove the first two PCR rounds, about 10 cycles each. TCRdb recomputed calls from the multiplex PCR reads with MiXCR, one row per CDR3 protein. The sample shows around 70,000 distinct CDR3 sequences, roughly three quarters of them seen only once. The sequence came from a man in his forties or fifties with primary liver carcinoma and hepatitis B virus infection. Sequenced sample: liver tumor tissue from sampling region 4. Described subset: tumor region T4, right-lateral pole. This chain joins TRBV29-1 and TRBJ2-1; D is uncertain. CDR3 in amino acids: CSVWPPYSSYNEQIF. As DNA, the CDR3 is TGCAGCGTGTGGCCTCCTTACAGCTCCTACAATGAGCAGATCTTC.